This T cell receptor (beta chain) originates from a study of OX40 agonist ivuxolimab in advanced cancers. Germline V lookup: CDR1 SGHAT, CDR2 FQDESV (reference sequence). CDR3 size: 12 residues. V was clipped by 0 bases and J by 6 bases, with 3 bases between them. TCRdb keeps only in-frame clones here, not all; method: immunoSEQ multiplex PCR. The data show about 20,000 clones, 90% to 95% seen once. The specimen was CD4+ or CD8+ T cells sorted from blood, collected in a trial of the OX40 agonist ivuxolimab. The gene calls are TRBV11-1 and TRBJ2-1; D is unresolved. The sequence was collected from an adult with an advanced solid tumor such as melanoma, head and neck, liver or kidney cancer. The DNA of the CDR3 is TGTGCCAGCAGCTTAGCCCTCAATGAGCAGTTCTTC. Encoded protein: CASSLALNEQFF.